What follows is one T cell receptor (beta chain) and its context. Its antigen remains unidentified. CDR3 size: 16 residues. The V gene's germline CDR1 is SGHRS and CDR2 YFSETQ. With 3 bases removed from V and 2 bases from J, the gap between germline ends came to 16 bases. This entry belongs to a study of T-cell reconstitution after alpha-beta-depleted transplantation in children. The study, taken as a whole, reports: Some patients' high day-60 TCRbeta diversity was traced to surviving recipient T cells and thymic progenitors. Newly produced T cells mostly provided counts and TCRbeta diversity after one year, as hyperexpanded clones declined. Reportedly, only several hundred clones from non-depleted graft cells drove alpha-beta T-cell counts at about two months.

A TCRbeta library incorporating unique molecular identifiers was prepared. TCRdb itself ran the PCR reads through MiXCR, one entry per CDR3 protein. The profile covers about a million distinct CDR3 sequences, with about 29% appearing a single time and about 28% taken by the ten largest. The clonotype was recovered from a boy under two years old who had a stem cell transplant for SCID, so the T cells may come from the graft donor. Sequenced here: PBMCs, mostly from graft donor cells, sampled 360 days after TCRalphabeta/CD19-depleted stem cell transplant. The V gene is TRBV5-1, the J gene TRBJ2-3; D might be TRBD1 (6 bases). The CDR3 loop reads CASSSETGLVTDTQYF. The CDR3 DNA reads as TGCGCCAGCAGCTCCGAGACAGGATTGGTCACAGATACGCAGTATTTT.